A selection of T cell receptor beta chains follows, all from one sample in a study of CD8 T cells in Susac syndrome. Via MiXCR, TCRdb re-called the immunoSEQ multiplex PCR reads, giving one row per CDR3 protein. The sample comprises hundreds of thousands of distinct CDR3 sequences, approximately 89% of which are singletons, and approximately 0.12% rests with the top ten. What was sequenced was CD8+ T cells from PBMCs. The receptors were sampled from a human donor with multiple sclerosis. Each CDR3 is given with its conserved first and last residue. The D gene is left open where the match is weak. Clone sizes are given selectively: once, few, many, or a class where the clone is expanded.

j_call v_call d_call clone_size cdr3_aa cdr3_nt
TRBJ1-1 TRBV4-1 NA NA CASSQMWVDTEAFF TGCGCCAGCAGCCAGATGTGGGTAGACACTGAAGCTTTCTTT
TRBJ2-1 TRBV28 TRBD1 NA CASRLTGGSGNEQFF TGTGCCAGCAGGCTAACAGGGGGTTCAGGTAATGAGCAGTTCTTC
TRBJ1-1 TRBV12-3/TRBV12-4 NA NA CASSLGGDTNTEAFF TGTGCCAGCAGTTTAGGAGGGGACACGAACACTGAAGCTTTCTTT
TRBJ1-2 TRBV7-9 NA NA CASSYATNYGYTF TGTGCCAGCAGCTATGCGACTAACTATGGCTACACCTTC
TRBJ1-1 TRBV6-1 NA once CASTTWGTEAFF TGTGCCAGCACTACTTGGGGCACTGAAGCTTTCTTT
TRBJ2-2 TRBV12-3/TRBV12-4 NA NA CASSSGVDTGELFF TGTGCCAGCTCGAGTGGGGTTGACACCGGGGAGCTGTTTTTT
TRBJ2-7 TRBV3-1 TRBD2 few CASSPGTSDYEQYF TGTGCCAGCAGCCCCGGGACTAGCGACTACGAGCAGTACTTC
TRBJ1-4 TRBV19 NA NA CATVQGGGEKLFF TGTGCCACCGTACAGGGAGGCGGTGAAAAACTGTTTTTT
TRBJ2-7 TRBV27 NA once CASGTHTYEQYF TGTGCCAGCGGGACACATACCTACGAGCAGTACTTC
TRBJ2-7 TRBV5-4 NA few CASSSGLSGYEQYF TGTGCCAGCAGCTCCGGACTAAGTGGCTACGAGCAGTACTTC
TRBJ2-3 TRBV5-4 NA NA CASPATDTQYF TGTGCCAGCCCCGCTACAGATACGCAGTATTTT
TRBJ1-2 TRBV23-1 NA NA CASSQSEPEGRYGYTF TGCGCCAGCAGTCAATCTGAGCCAGAGGGACGCTATGGCTACACCTTC
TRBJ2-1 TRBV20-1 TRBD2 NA CSARVNTGLVYEQFF TGCAGTGCTAGAGTCAATACGGGACTAGTCTATGAGCAGTTCTTC
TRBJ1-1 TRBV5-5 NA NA CASSRTDLNEAFF TGTGCCAGCAGTCGGACAGATCTCAATGAAGCTTTCTTT
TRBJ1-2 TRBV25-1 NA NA CASSEWGDYGYTF TGTGCCAGCAGTGAATGGGGGGACTATGGCTACACCTTC
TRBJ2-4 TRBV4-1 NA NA CASSPMVGAGENIQYF TGCGCCAGCAGCCCCATGGTTGGGGCGGGTGAAAACATTCAGTACTTC
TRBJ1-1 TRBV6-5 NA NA CASGITEAFF TGTGCCAGCGGGATCACTGAAGCTTTCTTT
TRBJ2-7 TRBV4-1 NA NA CASSQAETESYEQYF TGCGCCAGCAGCCAAGCTGAGACGGAGTCCTACGAGCAGTACTTC
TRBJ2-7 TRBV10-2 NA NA CASSEGGATEQYF TGCGCCAGCAGTGAAGGAGGCGCTACGGAGCAGTACTTC
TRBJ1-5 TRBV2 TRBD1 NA CASSFTGDGNQPQHF TGTGCCAGCAGTTTTACAGGGGATGGCAATCAGCCCCAGCATTTT
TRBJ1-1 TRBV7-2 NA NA CASSPVGNKAFF TGTGCCAGCAGCCCTGTAGGGAATAAAGCTTTCTTT
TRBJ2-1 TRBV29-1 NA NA CSVEGTNEQFF TGCAGCGTTGAAGGGACGAATGAGCAGTTCTTC
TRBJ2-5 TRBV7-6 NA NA CASSPRTDQETQYF TGTGCCAGCAGCCCGAGGACAGACCAAGAGACCCAGTACTTC
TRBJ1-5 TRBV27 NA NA CASSLSGAVKPQHF TGTGCCAGCAGTTTATCAGGGGCGGTGAAGCCCCAGCATTTT
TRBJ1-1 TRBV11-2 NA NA CASSSWTDYTEAFF TGTGCCAGCAGCTCTTGGACAGATTACACTGAAGCTTTCTTT
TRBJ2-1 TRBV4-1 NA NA CASSQSVGGAYNEQFF TGCGCCAGCAGCCAAAGTGTCGGCGGGGCCTACAATGAGCAGTTCTTC
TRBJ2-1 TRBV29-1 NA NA CSVGSMESSYNEQFF TGCAGCGTGGGATCGATGGAAAGCTCCTACAATGAGCAGTTCTTC
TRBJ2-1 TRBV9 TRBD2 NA CASSVGLAGGPYNEQFF TGTGCCAGCAGCGTGGGACTAGCGGGAGGGCCTTACAATGAGCAGTTCTTC
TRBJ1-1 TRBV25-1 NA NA CASSEYFPGENTEAFF TGTGCCAGCAGTGAATATTTTCCAGGCGAGAACACTGAAGCTTTCTTT
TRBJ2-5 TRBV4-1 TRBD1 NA CASSWTGEGETQYF TGCGCCAGCAGCTGGACAGGGGAAGGAGAGACCCAGTACTTC
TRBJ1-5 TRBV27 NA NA CASSFSGGSSQPQHF TGTGCCAGCAGTTTCTCGGGGGGATCGAGTCAGCCCCAGCATTTT
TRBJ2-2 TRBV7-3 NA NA CASSPISAGGGELFF TGTGCCAGCAGCCCCATTAGCGCGGGCGGCGGGGAGCTGTTTTTT
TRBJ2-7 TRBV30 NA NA CAVVVVYEQYF TGTGCCGTGGTTGTAGTGTACGAGCAGTACTTC
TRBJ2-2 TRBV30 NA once CAWSVGFTGELFF TGTGCCTGGAGTGTAGGCTTTACCGGGGAGCTGTTTTTT
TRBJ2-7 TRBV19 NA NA CASSPLGQQYEQYF TGTGCCAGTAGTCCTCTTGGGCAGCAATACGAGCAGTACTTC
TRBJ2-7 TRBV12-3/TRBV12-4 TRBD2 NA CASTFTAGDYEQYF TGTGCCAGCACCTTCACGGCGGGGGACTACGAGCAGTACTTC
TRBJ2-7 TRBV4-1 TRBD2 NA CASSQDPAGVYEQYF TGCGCCAGCAGCCAAGATCCAGCGGGAGTTTACGAGCAGTACTTC
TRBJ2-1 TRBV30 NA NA CAWSQDYSNEQFF TGTGCCTGGAGTCAGGACTATAGCAATGAGCAGTTCTTC
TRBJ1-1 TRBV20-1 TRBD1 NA CSARERGRVEAFF TGCAGTGCTAGAGAGAGGGGGCGCGTTGAAGCTTTCTTT